This T cell receptor beta chain derives from a study of CXCR3-negative and CXCR3-positive naive CD8 T cells. The method, 5' RACE with UMI labels, was used to prepare the TRB cDNA libraries. TCRdb reprocessed the 5' RACE reads, keeping one entry per CDR3 protein, no DNA. The table gives over 100,000 distinct CDR3 sequences; the top ten clones make up approximately 0.29% of it. About this clonotype itself: Its antigen is unknown.

Findings of the study overall: Sequencing showed both naive subsets with comparably high diversity, and memory CD8+ cells much lower. TRB CDR3s of CXCR3-positive naive cells were more hydrophobic than those of CXCR3-negative naive cells.

Investigators sorted each CD8+ T cell subset in triplicate, taking some 300,000 cells each time. CDR1 LNHDA and CDR2 SQIVND come from the germline V gene (reference sequence). The CDR3 is made up of 14 amino acids. The origin of this receptor is a human donor in good health. Some clones in this sample may be carry-over from other donors' samples. V and J are TRBV19 and TRBJ1-1. The sequencing input was naive CXCR3- CD8+ T cells from blood. As for subset: CD45RO-CCR7+CD27+CD95- naive CD8+ T cells lacking CXCR3 (TNR3-). CDR3 sequence reads: CASSGRRDGAEAFF.